These 17 T cell receptor beta chains came from one sample sequenced in a study of cytomegalovirus exposure and HLA in healthy donors. Generated by immunoSEQ multiplex PCR, the TCRdb table keeps only in-frame clones and is missing some. The sample lists about 140,000 clones; 84% were seen once. The sample consisted of PBMCs. The receptors derive from a woman aged 25 to 45 in good health and CMV-seronegative.

V usage is TRBV9 and J usage is TRBJ1-2; D unresolved. CDR1 and CDR2 (germline): SGDLS, YYNGEE. V was cut by 3 bases and J by 4 bases, with 13 bases left in between. The CDR3 consists of 14 residues. CDR3 bases: TGTGCCAGCAGCGACCCGACGGCTAGCTATGGCTACACCTTC. As protein: CASSDPTASYGYTF.

This rearrangement joins TRBV30 to TRBJ1-2, with unresolved D. The CDR3 spans 14 residues. The V and J ends lost 2 bases and 1 base respectively, with 11 bases between them. Germline V CDR1 and CDR2: GTSNPN, SVGIG (reference sequence). CDR3 sequence: CAWSSGMINYGYTF. CDR3 bases: TGTGCCTGGAGTTCGGGGATGATTAACTATGGCTACACCTTC.

This clone was observed a handful of times. The chain uses TRBV6-5 and TRBJ1-2, with D perhaps matching TRBD1 (5 bases). Per germline, CDR1 MNHEY and CDR2 SVGAGI. Trimming cost V 0 bases and J 10 bases, with 9 bases left between them. The CDR3 runs 12 residues. The CDR3 sequence: CASSYSKGSYTF. The CDR3 coding sequence is TGTGCCAGCAGTTACTCGAAGGGGTCCTACACCTTC.

This CDR3 is CASSYPAGGPSYEQYF. As DNA, the CDR3 is TGTGCCAGCAGTTACCCAGCGGGGGGGCCCTCCTACGAGCAGTACTTC. This chain connects TRBV6-7 to TRBJ2-7, with 10 bases fitting TRBD2. TRBV6-7 is annotated as an ORF whose role is uncertain. The CDR3 sequence is 16 residues long. Germline trimming cut 2 bases from V and 0 bases from J; bases unmatched to any gene: 4.

The chain carries TRBV21-1 and TRBJ2-7; TRBD1 was called by the table and not checked on the DNA. TRBV21-1 is a pseudogene locus. The CDR3 extends over 19 amino acids. CDR3 DNA: TGTGCCAGCAGCAAAGCGCGTGGGGACACAGAAAGCGAAGCCTACGAGCAGTACTTC. It translates to CASSKARGDTESEAYEQYF.

This clone was seen once. The DNA for the CDR3 is TGTGCCAGCAGTTTTATCGGCTCTGGGAACAGGGGTGAAGCTTTCTTT. This translates into CASSFIGSGNRGEAFF. The chain combines TRBV27 with TRBJ1-1; 7 bases are shared with TRBD1. CDR1 is MNHEY and CDR2 is SMNVEV in the germline V gene (reference sequence). The CDR3 spans 16 residues. V lost 3 bases to trimming and J lost 7 bases; unmatched junction nucleotides: 14.

CDR3: CSVDTTGAGELFF. Here the CDR3 DNA reads TGCAGCGTTGATACAACAGGGGCCGGGGAGCTGTTTTTT. The chain is built from TRBV29-1 and TRBJ2-2; 7 nucleotides agree with TRBD1. The germline gives CDR1 SQVTM, CDR2 ANQGSEA. This CDR3 contains 13 residues. Unmatched junction bases numbered 4, after V lost 3 bases and J lost 6 bases.

The table lists this clone with a few counts. The V call is TRBV27, the J call TRBJ1-1; the match to TRBD1 covers 8 bases. The V gene end was trimmed by 5 bases and the J gene end by 2 bases; junction bases not matched to a gene: 4. Germline CDR1 and CDR2: MNHEY and SMNVEV (reference sequence). The CDR3 is 14 amino acids. The CDR3 sequence: CASSGTGLNTEAFF. CDR3 in DNA: TGTGCCAGCAGTGGGACAGGACTAAACACTGAAGCTTTCTTT.

The chain couples TRBV4-3 to TRBJ2-4, with D possibly matching TRBD2 (5 bases). The CDR3 is 16 amino acids. The V and J ends lost 4 bases and 6 bases respectively, with 19 bases between them. The germline gives CDR1 LGHNA, CDR2 YSLEER. The chain's CDR3 is CASSRTLEVAGNIQYF. CDR3 coding DNA: TGCGCCAGCAGCCGGACGTTGGAGGTGGCTGGAAACATTCAGTACTTC.

This clone was observed a handful of times. J is TRBJ1-1 and V is TRBV7-2; 7 nucleotides line up with TRBD1. Looked up from germline, CDR1 is SGHTA and CDR2 is FQGNSA. J lost 1 base, V lost 4 bases, and 3 bases had no gene match. The CDR3 covers 14 residues. CDR3 amino acids: CASSYGTANTEAFF. CDR3 nucleotide sequence: TGTGCCAGCAGCTACGGGACAGCGAACACTGAAGCTTTCTTT.

This chain's CDR3 is CASSLVLSGGNEQFF. CDR3 coding DNA: TGCGCCAGCAGCTTGGTTCTTAGCGGGGGAAATGAGCAGTTCTTC. The chain uses TRBV5-1 and TRBJ2-1; 9 nucleotides align to TRBD2. The CDR3 length is 15 residues. Per the germline V gene, CDR1 is SGHRS and CDR2 is YFSETQ. V was clipped by 0 bases and J by 7 bases; unmatched bases: 5.

The chain combines TRBV5-6 with TRBJ2-3; D may be TRBD1 (6 bases). Germline CDR1 is SGHDT and CDR2 is YYEEEE. V lost 2 bases and J 6 bases, leaving 19 bases between the germline ends. This CDR3 comprises 16 residues. CDR3 residues: CASSFFARGFADTQYF. The CDR3 region has the DNA TGTGCCAGCAGCTTTTTTGCCAGGGGATTTGCGGATACGCAGTATTTT. Drawing the rest from reference TRBV5-6 and TRBJ2-3, the complete variable domain is DAGVTQSPTHLIKTRGQQVTLRCSPKSGHDTVSWYQQALGQGPQFIFQYYEEEERQRGNFPDRFSGHQFPNYSSELNVNALLLGDSALYLCASSFFARGFADTQYFGPGTRLTVL.

The chain uses TRBV5-5 and TRBJ1-2; 9 bases map to TRBD1. The germline V gene encodes CDR1 SGHKS and CDR2 YYEKEE (reference sequence). The V gene end was trimmed by 4 bases and the J gene end by 5 bases; junction bases not matched to a gene: 12. The CDR3 sequence is 16 residues long. The CDR3 sequence: CASSAPGTGYPYGYTF. CDR3 DNA: TGTGCCAGCAGCGCCCCCGGGACAGGGTATCCTTATGGCTACACCTTC.

This clone was observed once. V and J are TRBV4-2 and TRBJ2-5; tentatively, D is TRBD2 (6 bases). Trimming took off 1 base at V and 2 bases at J, with 11 bases between the two ends. Germline CDR1 is LGHNA and CDR2 is YNFKEQ. The CDR3 has 15 residues. The CDR3 nucleotides read TGTGCCAGCAGCCAAGCGTTGGGACTGCAAGAGACCCAGTACTTC. It is translated as CASSQALGLQETQYF.

There are a few counts of this clone. This chain joins TRBV5-5 and TRBJ1-2; D is uncertain. Germline CDR1 reads SGHKS; CDR2 reads YYEKEE (reference sequence). This CDR3 is 13 amino acids long. The V end lost 1 base, the J end lost 2 bases, and 6 bases lay between the germline ends. The CDR3 loop is CASSLSGNYGYTF. In DNA, the CDR3 is TGTGCCAGCAGCTTGTCGGGGAACTATGGCTACACCTTC. Full variable domain (missing parts from reference TRBV5-5 and TRBJ1-2): DAGVTQSPTHLIKTRGQQVTLRCSPISGHKSVSWYQQVLGQGPQFIFQYYEKEERGRGNFPDRFSARQFPNYSSELNVNALLLGDSALYLCASSLSGNYGYTFGSGTRLTVV.

This clone showed up just once. Other DNA sequences within the sample encode an identical CDR3. Written as DNA, the CDR3 is TGTGCCAGCAGTACAGAAGGGGCGGTCAATCAGCCCCAGCATTTT. Translation: CASSTEGAVNQPQHF. V is TRBV2 and J is TRBJ1-5; D perhaps matches TRBD1 (5 bases). The ends were cut back, 5 bases at V and 3 bases at J, with 14 bases in the middle. This CDR3 has 15 amino acids. Germline CDR1 SNHLY, CDR2 FYNNEI.

This chain uses TRBV27 with TRBJ2-5; 8 bases line up with TRBD2. Germline assignment: CDR1 MNHEY and CDR2 SMNVEV (reference sequence). This CDR3 is built from 13 residues. J was trimmed by 6 bases and V by 5 bases; bases with no gene match: 5. In DNA form, the CDR3 reads TGTGCCAGCAGTCCAGCGGGAGTAAAGACCCAGTACTTC. It translates to CASSPAGVKTQYF.